This entry describes one T cell receptor (beta chain). This record comes from a study of low-dose radiotherapy and immunotherapy resistance in tumors. Time point in this sample: after trial treatment. The treatment here: LDRT plus nivolumab, ipilimumab, low-dose cyclophosphamide and aspirin (RACIN trial). First-strand cDNA relied on TRAV- and TRBV-specific primers spanning alpha and beta chains. A constant-region primer paired with the V-primer adapter amplified TCRs over about 19 PCR cycles. MiXCR, applied by TCRdb to the reads, yields one record per CDR3 protein. The table includes some 46,000 distinct CDR3 sequences, 25% to 30% detected once. This CDR3 is built from 15 residues. J gave up 5 bases and V 6 bases, and 11 bases lay outside the gene matches. Germline CDR1 reads LNHDA; CDR2 reads SQIVND (reference sequence).

This TCR was recovered from a male donor with prostate cancer. Sequencing was performed on PBMCs, taken after low-dose radiotherapy plus immunotherapy. V usage is TRBV19 and J usage is TRBJ2-5; TRBD2 aligns across 8 bases. CDR3 nucleotide sequence: TGTGCCAGTAGCTCGGTAATAGCGGGAATGGAGACCCAGTACTTC. Translating it yields CASSSVIAGMETQYF.